This T cell receptor (beta chain) was recovered during a study of cytomegalovirus exposure and HLA in healthy donors. Germline-derived CDR1 and CDR2 are MNHNS and SASEGT. The CDR3 spans 13 residues. Trimming at V came to 6 bases and at J to 0 bases, leaving 1 base not matched to a gene. The PCR used 60 Vbeta and 13 Jbeta primers. Some clones are missing from TCRdb's copy, which holds only in-frame ones; the method was immunoSEQ multiplex PCR. The table lists 85,000 to 100,000 clones, approximately 80% of them singletons. This clone was found a few times. The clonotype originates from a woman aged 40 to 50 in good health and CMV-seronegative. Sequencing was carried out using PBMCs. The rearrangement links TRBV6-1 to TRBJ2-5; 7 positions match TRBD1. The CDR3 DNA sequence: TGTGCCAGCAGGGGACAGTACCAAGAGACCCAGTACTTC. This translates into CASRGQYQETQYF.